This T cell receptor (beta chain) derives from a study of blood T cell repertoires in COVID-19. The overall study: From the United States, Italy and Spain came samples of acute and convalescent COVID-19. T cells, B-cell-depleted T cells, or PBMCs supplied cDNA or gDNA.

The CDR3 spans 14 residues. Germline V lookup: CDR1 SGDLS, CDR2 YYNGEE. V was shortened by 3 bases and J by 3 bases, with 12 bases between the two germline ends. Methods used by the authors: Estimation of nucleated cell counts was performed using reference gene primer amplification. This table comes from immunoSEQ multiplex PCR, and its TCRdb copy is limited to in-frame clones, with some not included. That table supplies the V and J calls and clone size; D and trimming were determined from the DNA. The sample has about 58,000 clones, nearly 90% seen once. This clonotype was obtained from a man aged 60-69 years with active COVID-19. V is TRBV9 and J is TRBJ1-1; TRBD1 is a possible D gene (5 bases). The material sequenced was peripheral blood. The chain's CDR3 is CASSAQGRYTEAFF. The CDR3, as DNA: TGTGCCAGCAGCGCCCAGGGTCGGTACACTGAAGCTTTCTTT. Together with reference TRBV9 and TRBJ1-1, the CDR3 gives the full variable domain: DSGVTQTPKHLITATGQRVTLRCSPRSGDLSVYWYQQSLDQGLQFLIQYYNGEERAKGNILERFSAQQFPDLHSELNLSSLELGDSALYFCASSAQGRYTEAFFGQGTRLTVV.